These T cell receptor beta chains were read from a single sample in a study of shared clonotypes between healthy human individuals. Here immunoSEQ multiplex PCR was the method, and the copy in TCRdb shows in-frame clones only, minus some. The sample consists of approximately 640,000 clones, 90% of them appearing once. The sequencing sample was made of memory CD8+ T cells from PBMCs. These receptors all come from a man aged 18 to 29 in good health. Some clones in this sample may be carry-over from other donors' samples. CDR3s include the opening cysteine and the closing phenylalanine or tryptophan.

v_call cdr3_aa
TRBV18 CASSPVRADEQYF
TRBV27 CASTPFGRDGYTGELFF
TRBV11-2 CASSSGRLVDGYTF
TRBV7-9 CASSHPGRETQYF
TRBV9 CASSPVGGEQFF
TRBV27 CASSPIQGWNTEAFF
TRBV7-9 CASSSNNYEQYF
TRBV7-8 CASSPLAEYQETQYF
TRBV27 CASKGWGSSYSYEQYF
TRBV6-5 CASSYSVGGSYEQYF
TRBV7-9 CASSPGGSRDGGGGETQYF
TRBV9 CASSVSRASGSNEQYF
TRBV4-3 CASSQPQHF
TRBV27 CASSPFGPRVHETQYF
TRBV18 CASSPGRAYEQYF
TRBV7-6 CASSLARSYAYEQYF
TRBV5-8 CASSSSRQMNTEAFF
TRBV29-1 CSVAGPFTDTQYF
TRBV10-3 CAISEQGPYEQYF
TRBV11-2 CASRQGVNNEQFF
TRBV27 CASRTGGKPQYF
TRBV27 CASSPLAGGTGELFF
TRBV6-1 CASRGLGNEQFF
TRBV28 CASSTRDRGQYEQYF
TRBV12-1 CASSPRSSEGESYEQYF
TRBV9 CASSVGPEETQYF
TRBV28 CASNPPGTGELFF
TRBV10-3 CAISEKGAEEKLFF
TRBV27 CASSPLASLAEDYEQYF
TRBV7-9 CASSPGVPGQGAYEQFF
TRBV7-6 CASSLGREWGEQFF
TRBV19 CASSLAGADNEQFF
TRBV6-6 CASRTPGAQGGYTF
TRBV5-4 CASSTDRGRDEKLFF
TRBV6-5 CASSYRQGAALWGYTF
TRBV9 CASSVGRGGGGYGYTF
TRBV29-1 CSVGPGQGYGYTF
TRBV7-6 CASSLGAGGGYGYTF
TRBV19 CASSLYPGGQKPDNEQFF
TRBV20-1 CSGGNEQFF
TRBV7-3 CASSLKGTDEQFF
TRBV6-6 CASSNTSGLYNEQFF
TRBV28 CASSFTLGTADGYTF
TRBV7-8 CASSLALRELTQYF
TRBV27 CASSLAGGPHEQFF
TRBV11-2 CASSFNNANEQFF
TRBV2 CASSEAIRVAGEFGELFF
TRBV27 CASSPRQGSINPYGYTF
TRBV27 CASSFTVNTEAFF
TRBV28 CASSPNIGGEKLFF
TRBV6-5 CASSYGRTNTEAFF
TRBV18 CASSRVDQRKSGETQYF
TRBV19 CASSPPMGGNQPQHF